This TCR beta chain was documented in a study of CD8+ T cells in alopecia areata. Broader study findings: Mice showed TCR sharing more clearly than patients did, possibly owing to HLA.

The CDR3 covers 14 residues. Germline CDR1 is PRHDT and CDR2 is FYEKMQ (reference sequence). Trimming cost V 2 bases and J 2 bases, with 9 bases left between them. There are a few counts of this clone. Its matching antigen is unknown. Specimens obtained from alopecia areata patients comprised lesional scalp punch biopsies and peripheral blood. Extracted from the samples, RNA was reverse transcribed into cDNA to serve as the sequencing template. Measured with immunoSEQ multiplex PCR; TCRdb has only the in-frame clones, and not every one. Of just over 150,000 clones listed, 45% to 55% are singletons. J is TRBJ2-5 and V is TRBV13; D possibly uses TRBD1 or TRBD2 (5 bases each). This specimen was CD8+ T cells sorted from blood, taken at week 0. The source is a human donor with alopecia areata. The CDR3, as DNA: TGTGCCAGCAGCTTATACGGGGCGCAAGAGACCCAGTACTTC. Translation: CASSLYGAQETQYF.